This TCR beta chain was recorded in a study of T cells expressing NK-cell markers. The CDR3 covers 15 residues. Germline V gene lookup returns CDR1 LGHDT and CDR2 YNNKEL (reference sequence). From the 5' RACE reads, TCRdb lists one entry per CDR3 protein and no DNA. This repertoire includes about 460,000 distinct CDR3 sequences. The sequence came from a woman in her forties or fifties in good health. The gene calls are TRBV3-1 and TRBJ2-4; with no DNA, the TCRdb D assignment of TRBD2 cannot be verified. The sequencing sample was made of blood T cells: a sorted CD56 or NKG2C T cell subset, CD4+ or CD8+ T cells, or bulk PBMC T cells (not recorded which). CDR3 loop: CASSQVLGAKNIQYF.